The 14 T cell receptor beta chains given below trace back to one sample, sequenced in a study of shared clonotypes between healthy human individuals. Some clones are missing from TCRdb's copy, which holds only in-frame ones; the method was immunoSEQ multiplex PCR. Here the sample spans approximately 2.5 million clones, more than 80% being singletons. The sequenced sample was naive CD4+ T cells sorted from blood. Specified subset: CD45RA+ positively selected. These receptors came from a young man in good health.

The rearrangement joins TRBV18 to TRBJ1-6; D gene uncertain. V was pared by 4 bases and J by 0 bases, with 13 bases between. CDR3 length equals 17 residues. Germline CDR1 KGHSH, CDR2 LQKENI. CDR3 loop: CASSRVAPSSYNSPLHF. CDR3 coding DNA: TGTGCCAGCTCACGGGTAGCACCCAGCTCCTATAATTCACCCCTCCACTTT.

The CDR3 spells CASSRTSGRNYEQYF. For the CDR3, the DNA is TGTGCCAGCTCGCGTACTAGCGGGAGGAACTACGAGCAGTACTTC. The J gene is TRBJ2-7, the V gene TRBV18; 12 bases are a match to TRBD2. Germline V gives CDR1 KGHSH, CDR2 LQKENI. V dropped 6 bases and J dropped 3; count of bases not matched to a gene: 6. The CDR3 covers 15 residues.

This sequence joins TRBV5-1 and TRBJ2-2; 8 nucleotides align to TRBD1. This CDR3 is 15 amino acids long. Germline loops: CDR1 SGHRS, CDR2 YFSETQ. V trimming: 1 base; J trimming: 4 bases; junction bases outside the gene matches: 3. The DNA for the CDR3 is TGCGCCAGCAGCTTGACACAGGGGGGCACCGGGGAGCTGTTTTTT. Amino acid sequence: CASSLTQGGTGELFF.

The chain joins TRBV6-4 to TRBJ2-1; no clear D. CDR3 length: 14 residues. CDR1 is MRHNA and CDR2 is SNTAGT in the germline V gene. V gave up 2 bases and J gave up 3 bases, with 8 bases separating them. CDR3 sequence (DNA): TGTGCCAGCAGTGACCCGGTACGCTACAATGAGCAGTTCTTC. Its translation is CASSDPVRYNEQFF.

As for this clone: One end of the junction varies from germline; a read error may be responsible. The chain links TRBV18 to TRBJ1-2; 7 bases agree with TRBD1. CDR1 KGHSH and CDR2 LQKENI come from the germline V gene. The CDR3 has 13 amino acids. The CDR3 region has the DNA TGTGCCACCTCACACGACAGGGAGGCCGGCTACACCTTC. Translating gives CATSHDREAGYTF.

The chain carries TRBV21-1 and TRBJ2-3. TRBV21-1 is assigned pseudogene status. CDR3 length equals 17 residues. The CDR3 region has the DNA TGTGCCAGCAGCGAACGACTTATAAAGCCGGGCAGGGATACGCAGTATTTT. As protein: CASSERLIKPGRDTQYF.

Note on this clone: Other nucleotide sequences from this sample produce the same CDR3. The J gene is TRBJ1-4, the V gene TRBV20-1; D is unclear. V lost 3 bases and J 8 bases, leaving 4 bases between the germline ends. The CDR3 extends over 10 amino acids. Germline-derived CDR1 and CDR2 are DFQATT and SNEGSKA (reference sequence). CDR3 amino acids: CSASREKLFF. Here the CDR3 DNA reads TGCAGTGCTAGCAGGGAAAAACTGTTTTTT.

This clone was found a few times. J is TRBJ2-1 and V is TRBV20-1; D perhaps matches TRBD2 (6 bases). The ends were cut back, 8 bases at V and 6 bases at J, with 11 bases in the middle. The CDR3 totals 11 residues. Per the germline V gene, CDR1 is DFQATT and CDR2 is SNEGSKA (reference sequence). The CDR3 nucleotides read TGCAGTCCGGGAGAGGTCAATGAGCAGTTCTTC. This translates into CSPGEVNEQFF.

This chain links TRBV7-6 with TRBJ2-1; a weak D match, TRBD2 (5 bases). CDR1 SGHVS and CDR2 FNYEAQ come from the germline V gene. V was shortened by 5 bases and J by 0 bases, with 14 bases between the two germline ends. The CDR3 runs 16 residues. CDR3 bases: TGTGCCAGCAGCCCCTTCTGGAGGAGCTCCTACAATGAGCAGTTCTTC. Its translation is CASSPFWRSSYNEQFF.

The CDR3: CASSYTLIAEAFF. In DNA, the CDR3 is TGTGCCAGCAGTTACACCCTGATAGCTGAAGCTTTCTTT. V gene TRBV28 combines with J gene TRBJ1-1, with D unresolved. Trimming took off 4 bases at V and 6 bases at J, with 12 bases between the two ends. This CDR3 spans 13 amino acids. Germline loops: CDR1 MDHEN, CDR2 SYDVKM.

This clone occurred once. The V gene is TRBV21-1, the J gene TRBJ1-6; no check of the table's D call, TRBD1, against the DNA was made. TRBV21-1 is described as a pseudogene. The CDR3 runs to 14 residues. The CDR3 loop reads CASDRDRENSPLHF. CDR3 DNA sequence: TGTGCCAGCGACCGGGACAGGGAGAATTCACCCCTCCACTTT.

The V and J genes are TRBV14 and TRBJ1-2, with 9 bases aligning to TRBD1. V was pared by 4 bases and J by 4 bases, with 10 bases of the junction left unmatched. The CDR3 spans 16 residues. Germline V CDR1 and CDR2: SGHDN, FVKESK. This chain's CDR3 is CASSPTGGARGYGYTF. The CDR3 DNA is TGTGCCAGCAGCCCCACAGGGGGCGCCCGGGGCTATGGCTACACCTTC.

The CDR3 is CASSLDRGVSYEQYF. As DNA, the CDR3 is TGTGCCAGCAGTCTAGACAGGGGGGTCTCCTACGAGCAGTACTTC. The J gene is TRBJ2-7, the V gene TRBV28; 9 bases fit TRBD1. Germline CDR1 reads MDHEN; CDR2 reads SYDVKM. V lost 5 bases to trimming and J lost 0 bases; unmatched junction nucleotides: 5. The length of the CDR3 is 15 residues.

With respect to this clone: This CDR3 is also generated by other DNA sequences in the sample. The chain combines TRBV11-3 with TRBJ1-1; TRBD1 agrees at 7 bases. CDR1 SGHNT and CDR2 YENEEA come from the germline V gene. The CDR3 length is 14 residues. J was trimmed by 0 bases and V by 5 bases; bases with no gene match: 3. CDR3 in DNA: TGTGCCAGCAGCCTACAGGGGATGAACACTGAAGCTTTCTTT. It translates to CASSLQGMNTEAFF.